The rows below give T cell receptor beta chains drawn from one sample of a study of shared clonotypes between healthy human individuals. Here immunoSEQ multiplex PCR was the method, and the copy in TCRdb shows in-frame clones only, minus some. The sample holds 2,500,000 or so clones, more than 85% seen once. What was sequenced was naive CD4+ T cells from PBMCs. The receptors originated from a man younger than 30 in good health. Some clones in this sample may be carry-over from other donors' samples. The CDR3 runs from the conserved cysteine through the conserved F or W. A D gene is named only where the DNA matches it firmly. Rows may omit the clone size; those that give it use once, few, many or a size class.

d_gene: TRBD2; abundance: -; v_gene: TRBV12-5; j_gene: TRBJ2-3; CDR3nt: TGTGCTAGTGGTTTGGAAGGACTAGCGGGGATGGGAGATACGCAGTATTTT; CDR3aa: CASGLEGLAGMGDTQYF
d_gene: TRBD1; abundance: -; v_gene: TRBV25-1; j_gene: TRBJ1-1; CDR3nt: TGTGCCAGCAGGGACAGGGTCGGTACTGAAGCTTTCTTT; CDR3aa: CASRDRVGTEAFF
d_gene: -; abundance: -; v_gene: TRBV7-9; j_gene: TRBJ2-7; CDR3nt: TGTGCCAGCAGCTTACAAAGGGGTCCCACCTACGAGCAGTACTTC; CDR3aa: CASSLQRGPTYEQYF
d_gene: -; abundance: -; v_gene: TRBV7-9; j_gene: TRBJ2-5; CDR3nt: TGTGCCAGCAGCTTGTTCCGTTCGGGAGAGACCCAGTACTTC; CDR3aa: CASSLFRSGETQYF
d_gene: -; abundance: once; v_gene: TRBV7-3; j_gene: TRBJ2-5; CDR3nt: TGTGCCAGCAGCTTAGGTGGACCTCTCGTTGGGACCCAGTACTTC; CDR3aa: CASSLGGPLVGTQYF
d_gene: -; abundance: -; v_gene: TRBV28; j_gene: TRBJ2-7; CDR3nt: TGTGCCAGCAGTTTAAGAGGCCCCCCCTACGAGCAGTACTTC; CDR3aa: CASSLRGPPYEQYF
d_gene: -; abundance: -; v_gene: TRBV6-1; j_gene: TRBJ1-2; CDR3nt: TGTGCCAGCAGTGAAGTGGCGATCCCTAACTATGGCTACACCTTC; CDR3aa: CASSEVAIPNYGYTF
d_gene: -; abundance: -; v_gene: TRBV6-6; j_gene: TRBJ1-1; CDR3nt: TGTGCCAGCAACATAGGGGAAACTGAAGCTTTCTTT; CDR3aa: CASNIGETEAFF
d_gene: TRBD1; abundance: -; v_gene: TRBV6-5; j_gene: TRBJ1-2; CDR3nt: TGTGCCAGCAGTTACTTGGGACAGGGGGCTCCTGGCTACACCTTC; CDR3aa: CASSYLGQGAPGYTF
d_gene: TRBD1; abundance: -; v_gene: TRBV5-1; j_gene: TRBJ2-3; CDR3nt: TGCGCCAGCAGCTGGACCGGGACAGGGGTAGATACGCAGTATTTT; CDR3aa: CASSWTGTGVDTQYF
d_gene: -; abundance: -; v_gene: TRBV14; j_gene: TRBJ1-2; CDR3nt: TGTGCCAGCAGCCAAGACTTTCTGCGGCAACGCACCTTC; CDR3aa: CASSQDFLRQRTF
d_gene: -; abundance: -; v_gene: TRBV19; j_gene: TRBJ1-4; CDR3nt: TGTGCCAGTAGTAGGGGTTTAAATGAAAAACTGTTTTTT; CDR3aa: CASSRGLNEKLFF
d_gene: -; abundance: -; v_gene: TRBV19; j_gene: TRBJ1-5; CDR3nt: TGTGCCAGTAGTATTACCGGGGCTAATCAGCCCCAGCATTTT; CDR3aa: CASSITGANQPQHF
d_gene: -; abundance: once; v_gene: TRBV5-4; j_gene: TRBJ2-7; CDR3nt: TGTGCCAGCAGCCACAGGTCCGGGTCATCCTACGAGCAGTACTTC; CDR3aa: CASSHRSGSSYEQYF
d_gene: TRBD1; abundance: -; v_gene: TRBV10-3; j_gene: TRBJ2-1; CDR3nt: TGTGCCACAGTTGGGACAGGTTCCAATGAGCAGTTCTTC; CDR3aa: CATVGTGSNEQFF
d_gene: -; abundance: -; v_gene: TRBV9; j_gene: TRBJ2-7; CDR3nt: TGTGCCAGCAGCTTTAGCGAGGGGGGCGAGCAGTACTTC; CDR3aa: CASSFSEGGEQYF
d_gene: TRBD1; abundance: -; v_gene: TRBV6-5; j_gene: TRBJ2-7; CDR3nt: TGTGCCAGCAGTTCCTCCGGGACAGGGGACTACGAGCAGTACTTC; CDR3aa: CASSSSGTGDYEQYF
d_gene: -; abundance: -; v_gene: TRBV28; j_gene: TRBJ2-5; CDR3nt: TGTGCCAGCAAGAGCCTTAGAGAGACCCAGTACTTC; CDR3aa: CASKSLRETQYF
d_gene: TRBD1; abundance: -; v_gene: TRBV6-6; j_gene: TRBJ2-7; CDR3nt: TGTGCCAGCACCCGGGACAGATCCTACGAGCAGTACTTC; CDR3aa: CASTRDRSYEQYF
d_gene: TRBD1; abundance: -; v_gene: TRBV5-6; j_gene: TRBJ1-6; CDR3nt: TGTGCCAGCAGCTCAAACAGGGGTAAATATAATTCACCCCTCCACTTT; CDR3aa: CASSSNRGKYNSPLHF
d_gene: -; abundance: -; v_gene: TRBV7-6; j_gene: TRBJ1-3; CDR3nt: TGTGCCAGCAGCCCGGAAGAGGGGTGGAGAAACACCATATATTTT; CDR3aa: CASSPEEGWRNTIYF
d_gene: -; abundance: -; v_gene: TRBV9; j_gene: TRBJ2-3; CDR3nt: TGTGCCAGCAGCGCCCGGTGGACCATCACAGATACGCAGTATTTT; CDR3aa: CASSARWTITDTQYF
d_gene: TRBD1; abundance: -; v_gene: TRBV7-2; j_gene: TRBJ1-2; CDR3nt: TGTGCCAGCAGTCGTGACAGGGATTATGGCTACACCTTC; CDR3aa: CASSRDRDYGYTF
d_gene: TRBD2; abundance: -; v_gene: TRBV7-8; j_gene: TRBJ2-1; CDR3nt: TGTGCCAGCAGCTTGGTCTGGTCTAGCGGGATCAATGAGCAGTTCTTC; CDR3aa: CASSLVWSSGINEQFF
d_gene: TRBD2; abundance: -; v_gene: TRBV28; j_gene: TRBJ2-2; CDR3nt: TGTGCCAGCAGTTTAATCGGGACTAGCGGGAGATGGACCGGGGAGCTGTTTTTT; CDR3aa: CASSLIGTSGRWTGELFF
d_gene: TRBD1; abundance: -; v_gene: TRBV5-1; j_gene: TRBJ1-1; CDR3nt: TGCGCCAGCAGCGCACAGGGGTGGGACACTGAAGCTTTCTTT; CDR3aa: CASSAQGWDTEAFF
d_gene: -; abundance: -; v_gene: TRBV5-1; j_gene: TRBJ2-3; CDR3nt: TGCGCCAGCGCCGGGTCCTCTGGGGCAGATACGCAGTATTCTACGCAGTATTTT; CDR3aa: CASAGSSGADTQYSTQYF
d_gene: TRBD1; abundance: -; v_gene: TRBV2; j_gene: TRBJ1-1; CDR3nt: TGTGCCAGCAGTGAAGGGACAGGGGATCCCACTGAAGCTTTCTTT; CDR3aa: CASSEGTGDPTEAFF
d_gene: TRBD2; abundance: -; v_gene: TRBV28; j_gene: TRBJ2-3; CDR3nt: TGTGCCAGCAGTCCCTCAACAGCGGGAGCTTCAGATACGCAGTATTTT; CDR3aa: CASSPSTAGASDTQYF